Below, 30 T cell receptor beta chains from the same sample are listed, as sequenced in a study of Ad26.COV2.S vaccination and SARS-CoV-2 variants. This table comes from immunoSEQ multiplex PCR, and its TCRdb copy is limited to in-frame clones, with some not included. The sample lists more than 300,000 clones, approximately 86% seen once, with 2.1% in the top ten. Treatment given: around 19 received Ad26.COV2.S at low or high dose, single or two shots; roughly five received placebo; per-sample allocation not given. Specimens were obtained on day 63 following the first vaccine or placebo injection. The sequenced sample was peripheral blood, obtained in a trial of Ad26.COV2.S vaccine versus placebo. The receptors were gathered from a person between 18 and 65 years old who received the Ad26.COV2.S COVID-19 vaccine or a placebo.

V gene TRBV11-3 combines with J gene TRBJ2-3, with D hard to call. CDR1 and CDR2 (germline): SGHNT, YENEEA. V was pared by 1 base and J by 0 bases, with 17 bases between. The CDR3 totals 18 residues. CDR3 in amino acids: CASSLGFRPSISTDTQYF. The CDR3 DNA is TGTGCCAGCAGCTTAGGGTTCCGCCCCAGCATTAGCACAGATACGCAGTATTTT.

This clone was found a few times. Other DNA sequences in the sample encode the same CDR3. V is TRBV5-1 and J is TRBJ1-1; possible D gene TRBD1, 5 bases. V lost 4 bases to trimming and J lost 7 bases, with 8 bases between them. The CDR3 is 11 residues long. The germline V gene has CDR1 SGHRS and CDR2 YFSETQ. CDR3 sequence reads: CASSDGGEAFF. The CDR3 DNA is TGCGCCAGCAGCGATGGGGGTGAAGCTTTCTTT. Using reference TRBV5-1 and TRBJ1-1 for the parts outside the CDR3, the full variable domain is KAGVTQTPRYLIKTRGQQVTLSCSPISGHRSVSWYQQTPGQGLQFLFEYFSETQRNKGNFPGRFSGRQFSNSRSEMNVSTLELGDSALYLCASSDGGEAFFGQGTRLTVV.

This clone is a singleton in its sample. This sequence joins TRBV2 and TRBJ1-3; D remains unclear. Trimming took off 0 bases at V and 2 bases at J, with 2 bases between the two ends. CDR1 is SNHLY, CDR2 FYNNEI, per germline. The CDR3 is 13 residues long. CDR3 sequence reads: CASSEAPGNTIYF. The CDR3 DNA sequence: TGTGCCAGCAGTGAAGCTCCTGGAAACACCATATATTTT.

This sequence joins TRBV19 and TRBJ2-7; D unclear. The V end was cut by 3 bases, the J end by 2 bases, with 11 bases between. Germline V gives CDR1 LNHDA, CDR2 SQIVND (reference sequence). CDR3 length: 14 residues. CDR3 protein: CASSIPRYPYEQYF. The CDR3 coding sequence is TGTGCCAGTAGTATCCCCCGATACCCCTACGAGCAGTACTTC.

The table lists this clone with a count of one. The chain joins TRBV11-3 to TRBJ1-4; tentatively, D is TRBD1 (5 bases). From germline, CDR1 is SGHNT and CDR2 YENEEA. The CDR3 is 15 amino acids. Trimming removed 3 bases at V and 4 bases at J, with 12 bases between. CDR3 nucleotides: TGTGCCAGCAGCTTGGGGACCCCAAGTAATGAAAAACTGTTTTTT. Translating it yields CASSLGTPSNEKLFF. The full variable domain, with the rest looked up from reference TRBV11-3 and TRBJ1-4, is EAGVVQSPRYKIIEKKQPVAFWCNPISGHNTLYWYLQNLGQGPELLIRYENEEAVDDSQLPKDRFSAERLKGVDSTLKIQPAELGDSAVYLCASSLGTPSNEKLFFGSGTQLSVL.

The J gene is TRBJ1-1, the V gene TRBV3-1 (or the pseudogene TRBV3-2); D unclear. This CDR3 contains 15 residues. Trimming took 4 bases from V and 2 from J, leaving 14 bases between them. CDR1 is LGHDT and CDR2 is YNNKEL in the germline V gene (reference sequence). In DNA form, the CDR3 reads TGTGCCAGCAGCCTATTGACGGGGAGAAACACTGAAGCTTTCTTT. Amino acids: CASSLLTGRNTEAFF.

The rearrangement joins TRBV2 to TRBJ1-5; D unresolved. V was clipped by 6 bases and J by 0 bases, with 9 bases between them. The CDR3 runs 14 residues. The germline CDR1 and CDR2 sequences are SNHLY and FYNNEI. CDR3 nucleotides: TGTGCCAGCAGGGACGTCGTTAGCAATCAGCCCCAGCATTTT. Protein sequence: CASRDVVSNQPQHF. Full variable domain (remainder filled in from reference TRBV2 and TRBJ1-5): EPEVTQTPSHQVTQMGQEVILRCVPISNHLYFYWYRQILGQKVEFLVSFYNNEISEKSEIFDDQFSVERPDGSNFTLKIRSTKLEDSAMYFCASRDVVSNQPQHFGDGTRLSIL.

This rearrangement joins TRBV2 to TRBJ1-5; 8 nucleotides align to TRBD1. The CDR3 is made up of 14 amino acids. V trimming: 6 bases; J trimming: 4 bases; junction bases outside the gene matches: 5. Germline V gene sequence: CDR1 SNHLY, CDR2 FYNNEI. The CDR3 nucleotides read TGTGCCAGCAGGCCAACAGGGGGGAATCAGCCCCAGCATTTT. It encodes CASRPTGGNQPQHF.

V and J are TRBV6-5 and TRBJ1-1, with D perhaps matching TRBD1 (5 bases). The CDR3 is 14 residues long. Germline values: CDR1 MNHEY, CDR2 SVGAGI. Trimming left V 5 bases short and J 1 base short, with 11 bases between. CDR3 bases: TGTGCCAGCAGTCCCTGGGGGGAGAACACTGAAGCTTTCTTT. Protein product: CASSPWGENTEAFF.

This clone occurred once. The chain employs TRBV20-1 and TRBJ2-5; no definite D call. CDR3 length: 11 residues. Germline-derived CDR1 and CDR2 are DFQATT and SNEGSKA (reference sequence). Trimming shortened V by 5 bases and J by 5 bases, and 9 bases separated the two germline ends. DNA of the CDR3: TGCAGTGCTGCCCCCGGGGAGACCCAGTACTTC. Protein: CSAAPGETQYF.

The genes are TRBV5-5 and TRBJ1-1; the D is unclear. Germline V CDR1 and CDR2: SGHKS, YYEKEE (reference sequence). The CDR3 totals 13 residues. Trimming stripped 0 bases from V and 8 bases from J, with 11 bases between. CDR3 coding DNA: TGTGCCAGCAGCTTGGCGGCGGCTAGGGAAGCTTTCTTT. The encoded protein is CASSLAAAREAFF.

This clone came up a few times. In nucleotides, the CDR3 is TGTGCCAGCAGCGTAGGACAGGTCAGCTCCTACGAGCAGTACTTC. This sequence encodes CASSVGQVSSYEQYF. The chain couples TRBV9 to TRBJ2-7, with D maybe TRBD1 (6 bases). V lost 0 bases, J lost 0 bases, and 10 bases lay in between. Germline V gives CDR1 SGDLS, CDR2 YYNGEE. CDR3 length: 15 amino acids. Drawing the rest from reference TRBV9 and TRBJ2-7, the complete variable domain is DSGVTQTPKHLITATGQRVTLRCSPRSGDLSVYWYQQSLDQGLQFLIQYYNGEERAKGNILERFSAQQFPDLHSELNLSSLELGDSALYFCASSVGQVSSYEQYFGPGTRLTVT.

The V and J genes are TRBV5-1 and TRBJ2-7, with 7 bases that match TRBD2. CDR1 is SGHRS, CDR2 YFSETQ, per germline. The CDR3 totals 13 residues. Germline trimming cut 4 bases from V and 2 bases from J; bases unmatched to any gene: 3. This CDR3 is CASSPGGAYEQYF. DNA of the CDR3: TGCGCCAGCAGCCCGGGGGGAGCCTACGAGCAGTACTTC. Full variable domain (missing parts from reference TRBV5-1 and TRBJ2-7): KAGVTQTPRYLIKTRGQQVTLSCSPISGHRSVSWYQQTPGQGLQFLFEYFSETQRNKGNFPGRFSGRQFSNSRSEMNVSTLELGDSALYLCASSPGGAYEQYFGPGTRLTVT.

This clone was observed a handful of times. The chain carries TRBV9 and TRBJ2-2; 11 bases line up with TRBD2. This CDR3 has 19 amino acids. Looked up from germline, CDR1 is SGDLS and CDR2 is YYNGEE. The junction had 12 bases not matched to a gene; V was cut back by 0 bases and J by 5 bases. The CDR3 DNA follows: TGTGCCAGCAGCGTAGCCCCTCTCCTAGCGGGGGGAAGGACCGGGGAGCTGTTTTTT. It is translated as CASSVAPLLAGGRTGELFF.

This clone has more than one count but fewer than ten. This sequence joins TRBV6-5 and TRBJ2-3, with D hard to call. The CDR3 is 14 amino acids. Trimming removed 7 bases from V and 4 bases from J, with 15 bases in between. In germline, CDR1 is MNHEY, CDR2 SVGAGI. CDR3: CASTPGPSADTQYF. In DNA form, the CDR3 reads TGTGCCAGCACCCCGGGTCCATCGGCAGATACGCAGTATTTT.

A word on this clone: A junction boundary mismatches the germline segment, possibly from a read error. The J gene is TRBJ2-3, the V gene TRBV7-9; D unclear. CDR1 is SEHNR and CDR2 is FQNEAQ in the germline V gene (reference sequence). This CDR3 has 14 residues. CDR3 coding DNA: TGTGCCAGCAGATTAGTCTCCCACACAGATACGCAGTATTTT. Translating gives CASRLVSHTDTQYF.

The chain combines TRBV5-4 with TRBJ2-7; D not resolved. The CDR3 runs to 12 residues. The germline gives CDR1 SGHNT, CDR2 YYREEE (reference sequence). V was trimmed by 0 bases and J by 3 bases, leaving 4 bases between them. For the CDR3, the DNA is TGTGCCAGCAGCTTGGACTACTACGAGCAGTACTTC. Translation: CASSLDYYEQYF.

The chain employs TRBV3-1 (or the pseudogene TRBV3-2) and TRBJ2-3; D might be TRBD2 (7 bases). This CDR3 has 15 amino acids. Germline V gene sequence: CDR1 LGHDT, CDR2 YNNKEL (reference sequence). Trimming took off 3 bases at V and 1 base at J, with 11 bases between the two ends. The CDR3 DNA is TGTGCCAGCAGCCAGCGGGGGCCACGCACAGATACGCAGTATTTT. Its translation: CASSQRGPRTDTQYF.

The chain couples TRBV20-1 to TRBJ2-5; no firm D call. CDR3 length: 12 residues. Trimming removed 3 bases at V and 5 bases at J, with 10 bases between. Germline loops: CDR1 DFQATT, CDR2 SNEGSKA (reference sequence). CDR3 nucleotides: TGCAGTGCTAGTTCAAGTGCGGAGACCCAGTACTTC. Protein sequence: CSASSSAETQYF.

Here the CDR3 DNA reads TGTGCCAGCAGCTTGGGACTAGCGGGGGGTTTAACAGATACGCAGTATTTT. Protein: CASSLGLAGGLTDTQYF. The rearrangement uses TRBV5-4 and TRBJ2-3; TRBD2 matches at 13 bases. J gave up 3 bases and V 0 bases, and 4 bases lay outside the gene matches. CDR1 and CDR2 from the germline V gene are SGHNT and YYREEE (reference sequence). The CDR3 is made up of 17 amino acids.

This rearrangement joins TRBV4-2 to TRBJ1-6; possibly TRBD1 for D (5 bases). The CDR3 runs to 17 residues. V lost 2 bases to trimming and J lost 11 bases, with 22 bases between them. Germline V gene data show CDR1 as LGHNA and CDR2 as YNFKEQ. CDR3 residues: CASSQTHERGYVTPLHF. CDR3 nucleotides: TGTGCCAGCAGCCAAACCCACGAACGGGGCTATGTGACACCCCTCCACTTT.

V and J are TRBV29-1 and TRBJ2-3; D gene unclear. Trimming cost V 0 bases and J 4 bases, with 14 bases left between them. The CDR3 length is 15 residues. Germline loops: CDR1 SQVTM, CDR2 ANQGSEA. CDR3 nucleotide sequence: TGCAGCGTTGAAGATCCAGACGGGCTTCCAGATACGCAGTATTTT. Encoded protein: CSVEDPDGLPDTQYF.

The rearrangement uses TRBV7-8 and TRBJ2-1; D is possibly TRBD1 (7 bases). Looked up from germline, CDR1 is SGHVS and CDR2 is FQNEAQ. Trimming shortened V by 4 bases and J by 6 bases, and 16 bases separated the two germline ends. The CDR3 runs 15 residues. Here the CDR3 DNA reads TGTGCCAGCAGCTCCCGACAGGGAGGTAGCAATGAGCAGTTCTTC. Its protein is CASSSRQGGSNEQFF.

The chain combines TRBV3-1 (or the pseudogene TRBV3-2) with TRBJ1-3; D remains unclear. The CDR3 runs to 15 residues. Trimming cost V 0 bases and J 4 bases, with 10 bases left between them. CDR1 and CDR2 (germline): LGHDT, YNNKEL (reference sequence). Written as DNA, the CDR3 is TGTGCCAGCAGCCAAGATGTGGGCAGGGGAAACACCATATATTTT. It is translated as CASSQDVGRGNTIYF.

The gene calls are TRBV11-3 and TRBJ2-7; 11 bases line up with TRBD2. With 1 base clipped from V and 3 bases from J, the junction kept 11 bases outside the gene matches. This CDR3 spans 18 amino acids. Looked up from germline, CDR1 is SGHNT and CDR2 is YENEEA. The CDR3: CASSLVPGAGLADYEQYF. CDR3 in DNA: TGTGCCAGCAGCTTAGTCCCAGGGGCGGGACTAGCGGACTACGAGCAGTACTTC.

The chain employs TRBV25-1 and TRBJ2-7, with D maybe TRBD1 (6 bases). Trimming removed 4 bases at V and 1 base at J, with 20 bases between. In germline, CDR1 is MGHDK, CDR2 SYGVNS. This CDR3 is built from 17 residues. This chain's CDR3 is CASSVTSGTPRSYEQYF. The CDR3 coding sequence is TGTGCCAGCAGTGTGACCTCCGGGACACCGCGGTCCTACGAGCAGTACTTC.

This clone was seen a single time. This chain uses TRBV12-2 with TRBJ1-2. TRBV12-2 is shown as a pseudogene. This CDR3 region has 14 residues. The CDR3 DNA follows: TGTGCAAGTCGCTTAGCGCTGGGTGGCTATGGCTACACCTTC. Its protein product is CASRLALGGYGYTF.

V usage is TRBV7-9 and J usage is TRBJ2-5, with D unresolved. Trimming pared 6 bases from V and 7 bases from J, leaving 6 bases between. CDR1 is SEHNR, CDR2 FQNEAQ, per germline (reference sequence). This CDR3 has 10 residues. Here the CDR3 reads CASSPGTQYF. CDR3 in DNA: TGTGCCAGCAGTCCGGGGACCCAGTACTTC.

This chain links TRBV3-1 (or the pseudogene TRBV3-2) with TRBJ2-2; perhaps TRBD2 as D (5 bases). This CDR3 contains 14 residues. Trimming pared 1 base from V and 4 bases from J, leaving 7 bases between. Germline V CDR1 and CDR2: LGHDT, YNNKEL (reference sequence). CDR3 loop: CASSQAGLTGELFF. CDR3 coding DNA: TGTGCCAGCAGCCAAGCTGGACTCACCGGGGAGCTGTTTTTT.

This chain links TRBV7-9 with TRBJ2-1; TRBD2 matches at 7 bases. Germline V gene data show CDR1 as SEHNR and CDR2 as FQNEAQ (reference sequence). Trimming at V came to 1 base and at J to 10 bases, leaving 4 bases not matched to a gene. CDR3 length: 13 residues. The CDR3 DNA is TGTGCCAGCAGCTTAGGGGAGGGGAGGGAGCAGTTCTTC. It codes for CASSLGEGREQFF.